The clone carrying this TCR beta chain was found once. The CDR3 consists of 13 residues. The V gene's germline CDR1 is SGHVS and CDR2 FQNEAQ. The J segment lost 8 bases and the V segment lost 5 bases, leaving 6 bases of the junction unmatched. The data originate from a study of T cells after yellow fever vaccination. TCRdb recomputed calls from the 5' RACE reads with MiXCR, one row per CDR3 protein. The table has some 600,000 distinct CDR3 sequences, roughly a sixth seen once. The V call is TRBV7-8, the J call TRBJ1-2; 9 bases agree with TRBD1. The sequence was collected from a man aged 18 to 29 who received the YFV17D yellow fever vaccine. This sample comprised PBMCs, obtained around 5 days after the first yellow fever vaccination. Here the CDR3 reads CASSVRDRDGYTF. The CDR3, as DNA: TGTGCCAGCAGCGTAAGGGACAGGGACGGCTACACCTTC.